The present T cell receptor beta chain was sequenced within a study of identical twins. A universal primer site was created by template switching, with the cDNA bearing unique molecular identifiers. TCRdb passed the 5' RACE reads through MiXCR, listing each CDR3 protein once. This sample has 400,000 to 650,000 distinct CDR3 sequences; less than 25% occur once, and the top ten carry around 1%. The CDR3 has 14 amino acids. The germline V gene encodes CDR1 DFQATT and CDR2 SNEGSKA (reference sequence). Trimming left V 6 bases short and J 1 base short, with 12 bases between. This clonotype was detected a few times. Its antigen is unidentified. Study-wide findings and caveats: Twin sharing of out-of-frame TCR alpha was underestimated by models in monozygotic pairs.

These same records also appear under a second study, on T cells expressing NK-cell markers. That investigation notes: Sorted CD3+CD56-NKG2C+, CD3+CD56+NKG2C+ and CD3+CD56+NKG2C- T cells supplied the TCR beta repertoires.

The TCR originated in a woman under 30 in good health. The source material was CD4+ T cells sorted from blood. The chain couples TRBV20-1 to TRBJ2-2, with D possibly being TRBD2 (6 bases). The chain's CDR3 is CSAGGLQNTGELFF. DNA of the CDR3: TGCAGTGCGGGGGGACTGCAGAACACCGGGGAGCTGTTTTTT.